These 3 T cell receptor beta chains were all obtained from the same sample, sequenced in a study of blood T cell repertoires in COVID-19. Only in-frame clones appear in the TCRdb table, and some are missing; sequencing was by immunoSEQ multiplex PCR. The sample lists around 250,000 clones; around nine tenths were seen once. Sequences were obtained from peripheral blood. The receptors stem from a woman in her thirties or forties who had recovered from COVID-19.

This chain links TRBV6-1 with TRBJ2-2; 8 nucleotides agree with TRBD1. The CDR3 length is 14 residues. Germline V gene sequence: CDR1 MNHNS, CDR2 SASEGT. V lost 1 base to trimming and J lost 6 bases; unmatched junction nucleotides: 1. The CDR3: CASSEGTGPGELFF. The CDR3 bases are TGTGCCAGCAGTGAAGGGACAGGGCCCGGGGAGCTGTTTTTT.

The gene calls are TRBV10-1 and TRBJ2-7, with TRBD1 identical over 7 bases. Germline values: CDR1 WNHNN, CDR2 SYGVQD (reference sequence). The CDR3 is made up of 13 amino acids. The trim removed 6 bases at V and 5 bases at J, leaving 7 bases unmatched. The CDR3 sequence: CASSPDREDEQYF. DNA for the CDR3: TGCGCCAGCAGCCCCGACAGGGAAGACGAGCAGTACTTC.

The CDR3 DNA follows: TGTGCCAGCTCACTAACGAGGGACGGGGAGCTGTTTTTT. It specifies CASSLTRDGELFF. V is TRBV18 and J is TRBJ2-2; perhaps TRBD2 as D (5 bases). Trimming stripped 4 bases from V and 7 bases from J, with 10 bases between. In germline, CDR1 is KGHSH, CDR2 LQKENI. The CDR3 totals 13 residues.